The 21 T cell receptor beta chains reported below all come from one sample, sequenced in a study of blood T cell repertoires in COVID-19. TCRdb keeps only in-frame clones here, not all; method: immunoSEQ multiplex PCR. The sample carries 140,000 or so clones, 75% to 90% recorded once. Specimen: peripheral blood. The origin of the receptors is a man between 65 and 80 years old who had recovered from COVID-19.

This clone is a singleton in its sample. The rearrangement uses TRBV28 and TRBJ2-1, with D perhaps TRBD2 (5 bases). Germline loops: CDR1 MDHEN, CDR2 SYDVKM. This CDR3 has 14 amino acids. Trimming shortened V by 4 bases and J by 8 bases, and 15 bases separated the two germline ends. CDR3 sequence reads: CASSWRASEDEQFF. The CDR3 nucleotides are TGTGCCAGCAGTTGGCGGGCAAGCGAAGATGAGCAGTTCTTC.

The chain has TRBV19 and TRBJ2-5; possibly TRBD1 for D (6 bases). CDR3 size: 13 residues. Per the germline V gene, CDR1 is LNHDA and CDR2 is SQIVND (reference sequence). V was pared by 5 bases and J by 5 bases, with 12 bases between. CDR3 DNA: TGTGCCAGTAGTGATACAGGGTCGGAGACCCAGTACTTC. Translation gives CASSDTGSETQYF.

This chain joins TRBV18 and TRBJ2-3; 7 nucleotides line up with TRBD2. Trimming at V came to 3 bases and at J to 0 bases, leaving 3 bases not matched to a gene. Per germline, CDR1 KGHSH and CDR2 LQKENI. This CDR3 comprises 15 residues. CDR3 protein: CASSPRAGSTDTQYF. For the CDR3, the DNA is TGTGCCAGCTCACCGAGAGCGGGGAGCACAGATACGCAGTATTTT.

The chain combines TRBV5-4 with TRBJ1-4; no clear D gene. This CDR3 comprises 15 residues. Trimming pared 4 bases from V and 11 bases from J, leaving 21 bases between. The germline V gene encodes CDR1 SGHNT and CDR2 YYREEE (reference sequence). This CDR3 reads CASSPSGGGARKLFF. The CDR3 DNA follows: TGTGCCAGCAGCCCCTCGGGAGGCGGTGCCAGGAAACTGTTTTTT.

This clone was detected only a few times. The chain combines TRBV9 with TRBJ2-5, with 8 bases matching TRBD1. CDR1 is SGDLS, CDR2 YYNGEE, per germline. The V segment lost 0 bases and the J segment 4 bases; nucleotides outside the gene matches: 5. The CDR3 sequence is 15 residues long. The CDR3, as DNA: TGTGCCAGCAGCGTAGGTGGCAGGGGGCGAGAGACCCAGTACTTC. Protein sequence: CASSVGGRGRETQYF.

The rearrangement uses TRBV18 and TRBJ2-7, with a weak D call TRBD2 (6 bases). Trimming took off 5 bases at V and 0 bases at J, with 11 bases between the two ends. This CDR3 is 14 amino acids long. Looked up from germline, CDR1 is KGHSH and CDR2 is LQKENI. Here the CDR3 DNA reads TGTGCCAGCTCAACGGACGGGAGCTCCTACGAGCAGTACTTC. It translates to CASSTDGSSYEQYF.

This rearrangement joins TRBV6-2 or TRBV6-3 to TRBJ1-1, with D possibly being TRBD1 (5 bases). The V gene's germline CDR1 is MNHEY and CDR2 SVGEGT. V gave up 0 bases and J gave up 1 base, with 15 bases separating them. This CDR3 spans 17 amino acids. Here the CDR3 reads CASSYSNWRGRNTEAFF. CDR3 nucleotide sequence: TGTGCCAGCAGTTACTCGAATTGGCGGGGCCGGAACACTGAAGCTTTCTTT.

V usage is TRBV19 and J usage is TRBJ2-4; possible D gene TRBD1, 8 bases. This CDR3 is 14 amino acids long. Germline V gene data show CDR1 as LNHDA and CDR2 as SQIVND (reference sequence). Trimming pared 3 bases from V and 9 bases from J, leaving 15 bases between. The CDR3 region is CASSIMDREGIQYF. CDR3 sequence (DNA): TGTGCCAGTAGTATTATGGACAGGGAGGGCATTCAGTACTTC.

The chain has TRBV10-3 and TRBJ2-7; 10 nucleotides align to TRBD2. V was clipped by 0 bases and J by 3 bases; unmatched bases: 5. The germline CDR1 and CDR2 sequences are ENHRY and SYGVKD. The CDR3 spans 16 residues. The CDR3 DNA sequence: TGTGCCATCAGTGAGTCCTTGGGACTAGCGCTCTACGAGCAGTACTTC. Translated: CAISESLGLALYEQYF.

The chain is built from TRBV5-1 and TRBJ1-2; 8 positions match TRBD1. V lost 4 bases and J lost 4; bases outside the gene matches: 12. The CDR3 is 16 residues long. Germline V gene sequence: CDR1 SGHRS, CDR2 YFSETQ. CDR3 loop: CASSTGTGVPTYGYTF. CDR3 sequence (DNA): TGCGCCAGCAGCACTGGGACAGGAGTCCCGACCTATGGCTACACCTTC.

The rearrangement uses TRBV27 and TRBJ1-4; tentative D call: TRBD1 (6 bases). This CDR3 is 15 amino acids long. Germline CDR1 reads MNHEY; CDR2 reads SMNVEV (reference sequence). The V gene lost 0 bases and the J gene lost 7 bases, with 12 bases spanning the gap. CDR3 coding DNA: TGTGCCAGCAGTTTATCGCGGGGGGGCAGTGAAAAACTGTTTTTT. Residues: CASSLSRGGSEKLFF.

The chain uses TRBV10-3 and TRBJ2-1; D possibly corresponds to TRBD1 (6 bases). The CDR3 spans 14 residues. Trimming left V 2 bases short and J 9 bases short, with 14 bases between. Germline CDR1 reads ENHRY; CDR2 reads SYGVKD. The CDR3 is CAISEGARDTEQFF. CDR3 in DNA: TGTGCCATCAGTGAGGGGGCTAGGGACACTGAGCAGTTCTTC.

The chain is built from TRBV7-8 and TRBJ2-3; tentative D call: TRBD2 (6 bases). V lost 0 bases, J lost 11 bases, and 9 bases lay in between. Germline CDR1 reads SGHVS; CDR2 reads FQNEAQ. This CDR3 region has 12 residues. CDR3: CASSLAGRRQYF. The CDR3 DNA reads TGTGCCAGCAGCTTAGCCGGGAGAAGGCAGTATTTT.

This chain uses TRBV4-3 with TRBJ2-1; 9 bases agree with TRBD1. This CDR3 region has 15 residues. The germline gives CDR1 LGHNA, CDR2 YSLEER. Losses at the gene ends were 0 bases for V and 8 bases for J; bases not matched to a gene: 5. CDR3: CASSQDGTGIDEQFF. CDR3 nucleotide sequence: TGCGCCAGCAGCCAAGACGGGACAGGGATCGATGAGCAGTTCTTC.

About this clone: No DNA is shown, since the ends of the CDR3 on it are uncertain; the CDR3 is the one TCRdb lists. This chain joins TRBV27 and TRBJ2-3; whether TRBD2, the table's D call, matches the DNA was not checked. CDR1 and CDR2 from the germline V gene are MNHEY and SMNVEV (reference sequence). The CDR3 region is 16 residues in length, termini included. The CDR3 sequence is CASSSSTSVVSDTQYF.

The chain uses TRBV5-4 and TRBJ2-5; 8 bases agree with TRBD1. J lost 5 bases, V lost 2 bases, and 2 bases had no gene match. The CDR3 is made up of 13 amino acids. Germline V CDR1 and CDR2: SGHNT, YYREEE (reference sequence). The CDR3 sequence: CASSLQGDETQYF. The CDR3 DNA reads TGTGCCAGCAGCTTACAGGGGGACGAGACCCAGTACTTC.

Here the CDR3 DNA reads TGTGCCAGCAGTGAGGACAGGGGGAGTCGGCAGCCCCAGCATTTT. Translated: CASSEDRGSRQPQHF. The chain uses TRBV6-1 and TRBJ1-5, with 10 bases that match TRBD1. CDR3 length: 15 residues. The ends lost 3 bases at V and 7 bases at J; junction bases unmatched: 6. Germline CDR1 reads MNHNS; CDR2 reads SASEGT.

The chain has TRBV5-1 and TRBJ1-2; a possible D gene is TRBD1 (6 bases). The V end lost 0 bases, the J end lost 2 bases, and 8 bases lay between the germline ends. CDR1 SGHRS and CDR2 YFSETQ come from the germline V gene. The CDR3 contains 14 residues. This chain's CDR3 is CASSLVQGNYGYTF. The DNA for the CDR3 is TGCGCCAGCAGCTTGGTGCAGGGGAACTATGGCTACACCTTC.

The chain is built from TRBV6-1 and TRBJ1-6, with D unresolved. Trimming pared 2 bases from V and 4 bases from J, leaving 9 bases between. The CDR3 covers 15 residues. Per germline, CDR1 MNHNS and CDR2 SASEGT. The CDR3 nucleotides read TGTGCCAGCAGTGAATCTGGCAGATATAATTCACCCCTCCACTTT. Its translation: CASSESGRYNSPLHF.

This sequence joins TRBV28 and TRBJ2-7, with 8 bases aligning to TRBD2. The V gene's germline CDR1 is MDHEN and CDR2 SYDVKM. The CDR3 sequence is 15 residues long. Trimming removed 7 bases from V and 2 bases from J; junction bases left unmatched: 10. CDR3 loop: CASTPEGLGTYEQYF. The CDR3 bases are TGTGCCAGCACCCCCGAGGGACTAGGGACCTACGAGCAGTACTTC.

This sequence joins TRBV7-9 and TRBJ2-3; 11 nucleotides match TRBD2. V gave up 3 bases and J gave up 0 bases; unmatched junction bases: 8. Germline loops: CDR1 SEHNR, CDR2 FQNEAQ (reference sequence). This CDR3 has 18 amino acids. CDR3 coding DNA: TGTGCCAGCAGCTTCACTAGCGGGGGAACCTCTAGCACAGATACGCAGTATTTT. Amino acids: CASSFTSGGTSSTDTQYF.